The present T cell receptor beta chain was sequenced within a study of shared clonotypes between healthy human individuals. In the study overall: Researchers assigned three CD4 naive, three CD4 memory, two CD8 naive and one CD8 memory plate to each donor.

Findings of the study overall: Sorted-subset sequencing, rarefaction showed, was incomplete despite large depth. The study found roughly 5% of naive CD4 clonotypes shared across a few donors. Estimated clonotype richness was generally higher in naive than memory subsets.

Only CD45RO-negative cells positively selected for CCR7 counted as naive CD8 cells, so terminally differentiated effector memory CD45RA+ cells were excluded. Notes on this clone: Its antigen is unknown.

Sequenced by immunoSEQ multiplex PCR; TCRdb stores in-frame clones only, minus some. The sample lists roughly 770,000 clones; about 96% were seen once. The receptor comes from a man aged 25-45 years in good health. Input material: naive CD8+ T cells sorted from blood.

The CDR3 here is CASTFTRSSYEQYF. CDR3 sequence (DNA): TGCGCCAGCACCTTTACTCGGAGCTCCTACGAGCAGTACTTC. The chain uses TRBV10-2 and TRBJ2-7, with D unresolved. This CDR3 comprises 14 residues. Germline CDR1 reads WSHSY; CDR2 reads SAAADI. V was trimmed by 7 bases and J by 0 bases, leaving 13 bases between them.